The rows below give T cell receptor beta chains drawn from one sample of a study of cytomegalovirus exposure and HLA in healthy donors. This table comes from immunoSEQ multiplex PCR, and its TCRdb copy is limited to in-frame clones, with some not included. The sample holds 150,000 to 200,000 clones, about 80% seen once. Specimen: PBMCs. All receptors come from a man aged 25-45 years in good health and CMV-seronegative. CDR3s include the opening cysteine and the closing phenylalanine or tryptophan. D genes are given only for firm matches. For some rows the clone size is stated as once, few or many, or as a class when expanded; others skip it.

size | J | D | V | DNA | CDR3
NA | TRBJ2-1 | TRBD1 | TRBV5-1 | TGCGCCAGCAGCTTGGAGACCAGGGGGCAACTGAGGGATGAGCAGTTCTTC | CASSLETRGQLRDEQFF
few | TRBJ1-5 | NA | TRBV7-3 | TGTGCCAGCAGCTCTCAGGGGCGCTCCCTCAATCAGCCCCAGCATTTT | CASSSQGRSLNQPQHF
NA | TRBJ1-5 | NA | TRBV7-9 | TGTGCCAGCAGCCTATCCGACAGGTGGCAGCCCCAGCATTTT | CASSLSDRWQPQHF
few | TRBJ2-6 | TRBD1 | TRBV2 | TGTGCCAGCAGTGGGATTTTGGGTAAGGGGGCTTATCGAGGGGCCAACGTCCTGACTTTC | CASSGILGKGAYRGANVLTF
NA | TRBJ2-5 | TRBD2 | TRBV25-1 | TGTGCCAGCAGTGAATCTGGTGTAGGGAGGGGAGGGACGGAGACCCAGTACTTC | CASSESGVGRGGTETQYF
NA | TRBJ2-2 | TRBD2 | TRBV25-1 | TGTGCCAGCCCCTTTGGTTGCCAGCGGGAGTCAAGGACCGGGGAGCTGTTTTTT | CASPFGCQRESRTGELFF
NA | TRBJ2-7 | TRBD2 | TRBV19 | TGTGCCAGTAGTGAACGGACTAGCGGGTCCTACGAGCAGTACTTC | CASSERTSGSYEQYF
NA | TRBJ1-3 | NA | TRBV7-9 | TGTGCCAGCAGCTTTACTGAGGTTAGATCTGGAAACACCATATATTTT | CASSFTEVRSGNTIYF
NA | TRBJ2-1 | NA | TRBV7-3 | TGTGCCAGCAGCCAAATAGGGAACCGGGACTCAAAGTTCTTC | CASSQIGNRDSKFF
NA | TRBJ2-2 | TRBD2 | TRBV9 | TGTGCCAGCAGCGTAGCGGCTAGCGGGGGGATTGGGGAGCTGTTTTTT | CASSVAASGGIGELFF
once | TRBJ1-3 | NA | TRBV11-2 | TGTGCCAGCAGCCCGGGGTTCCTAGGAACGGAGACTGGAAACACCATATATTTT | CASSPGFLGTETGNTIYF
NA | TRBJ2-1 | NA | TRBV4-2 | TGTGCCAGCAGCCCAACAGGGAACAATGAGCAGTTCTTC | CASSPTGNNEQFF
NA | TRBJ2-7 | TRBD2 | TRBV5-1 | TGCGCCAGCAGCCCGGGTGGTAGCGGGAGGGGAAACGAGCAGTACTTC | CASSPGGSGRGNEQYF
few | TRBJ2-1 | TRBD2 | TRBV6-5 | TGTGCCATTAGGAGAGCGGGGTCCTACAATGAGCAGTTCTTC | CAIRRAGSYNEQFF
NA | TRBJ2-4 | NA | TRBV13 | TGTGCCAGCAGCCAAAGACTTGGCGAAAACATTCAGTACTTC | CASSQRLGENIQYF
NA | TRBJ1-4 | NA | TRBV29-1 | TGCAGCGTTGTTTTCGGGGGAGGTGAAAAACTGTTTTTT | CSVVFGGGEKLFF
NA | TRBJ2-3 | NA | TRBV19 | TGTGCCAGTACTTTCGCAGATACGCAGTATTTT | CASTFADTQYF
NA | TRBJ2-2 | NA | TRBV29-1 | TGCAGCGTTGGCGGGACCGGGGAGCTGTTTTTT | CSVGGTGELFF
once | TRBJ2-7 | NA | TRBV7-6 | TGTGCCAGCAGCTTAGTGATTACGGGGGAGCAGTACTTC | CASSLVITGEQYF
NA | TRBJ2-7 | TRBD2 | TRBV6-6 | TGTGCCAGCAGTTACTCAGCGGGGCCTCGGGAGCAGTACTTC | CASSYSAGPREQYF
NA | TRBJ2-7 | TRBD1 | TRBV19 | TGTGCCAGTAGTACGGGACAGCCCCGCGAGCAGTACTTC | CASSTGQPREQYF
NA | TRBJ2-7 | TRBD2 | TRBV5-5 | TGTGCCAGCAGCCGCAGCGGGGGGGTCCCAAACTACGAGCAGTACTTC | CASSRSGGVPNYEQYF
NA | TRBJ2-7 | TRBD1 | TRBV5-1 | TGCGCCAGTTCACAGGGGGAGAACAGCGAGCAGTACTTC | CASSQGENSEQYF
NA | TRBJ1-5 | TRBD1 | TRBV19 | TGTGCCAGTAGTATTATGCGCGGGGAGGGACAGGGGGCGAATCAGCCCCAGCATTTT | CASSIMRGEGQGANQPQHF
NA | TRBJ2-7 | NA | TRBV19 | TGTGCCAGTAGTCCCATACAGGGCAACTCCTACGAGCAGTACTTC | CASSPIQGNSYEQYF
NA | TRBJ2-1 | NA | TRBV6-5 | TGTGCCAGCAGTTCTCCTGCGAGCTCCTACAATGAGCAGTTCTTC | CASSSPASSYNEQFF
NA | TRBJ1-4 | TRBD1 | TRBV14 | TGTGCCAGCAGCCCCTTACGGGGACAGGGGTTAAAAGAAAAACTGTTTTTT | CASSPLRGQGLKEKLFF
NA | TRBJ1-5 | NA | TRBV15 | TGTGCCGCCAGCAGAGTTACAAAGAATCAGCCCCAGCATTTT | CAASRVTKNQPQHF
NA | TRBJ2-7 | TRBD2 | TRBV5-1 | TGCGCCAGCAGCTTACTAGCGGGGAGTGCCTACGAGCAGTACTTC | CASSLLAGSAYEQYF
NA | TRBJ2-4 | TRBD2 | TRBV10-2 | TGCGCCAGCAGTGACTCAGCGGGATTTGTCAAAAACATTCAGTACTTC | CASSDSAGFVKNIQYF
NA | TRBJ2-1 | TRBD2 | TRBV2 | TGTGCCAGCGGAGGGACTAGAGGATTCAATGAGCAGTTCTTC | CASGGTRGFNEQFF
NA | TRBJ2-5 | NA | TRBV2 | TGTGCTAGCAGTGAACAGGGCAGGGAGACCCAGTACTTC | CASSEQGRETQYF
NA | TRBJ2-1 | TRBD2 | TRBV6-4 | TGTGCCAGCAGTTCTCTAGCGGGACCCTACAATGAGCAGTTCTTC | CASSSLAGPYNEQFF
NA | TRBJ2-1 | TRBD2 | TRBV18 | TGTGCCAGCTCACCAGAAGCGGGAGACTTTTCCTACAATGAGCAGTTCTTC | CASSPEAGDFSYNEQFF
NA | TRBJ2-7 | TRBD1 | TRBV5-1 | TGCGCCAGCAGCTTTGGGACAGGGGGCTCCTACGAGCAGTACTTC | CASSFGTGGSYEQYF
once | TRBJ2-7 | TRBD1 | TRBV6-1 | TGTGCCAGCAGCTATGGACAGGGGGAATACGAGCAGTACTTC | CASSYGQGEYEQYF
NA | TRBJ2-5 | NA | TRBV6-1 | TGTGCCAGCAGTGAAACGGCAGGTGCGCAAGAGACCCAGTACTTC | CASSETAGAQETQYF
NA | TRBJ2-1 | TRBD2 | TRBV29-1 | TGCAGCGTTGCTTGGCTAGCGGACAATGAGCAGTTCTTC | CSVAWLADNEQFF
NA | TRBJ1-4 | TRBD1 | TRBV27 | TGTGCCAGCAACAAGAAAGGGGGCCTTGGGGAAAAACTGTTTTTT | CASNKKGGLGEKLFF
once | TRBJ1-1 | TRBD1 | TRBV6-6 | TGTGCCAGCAGTCAAGACAGGGGGTTGAACACTGAAGCTTTCTTT | CASSQDRGLNTEAFF
NA | TRBJ2-7 | TRBD2 | TRBV10-3 | TGTGCCATAGCCAAGACTAGCGGGACAGCCTCCTACGAGCAGTACTTC | CAIAKTSGTASYEQYF
NA | TRBJ2-7 | TRBD2 | TRBV28 | TGTGCCAGCAGTGCCTCGACTAGCGGGAGGGCCCGGGAGCAGTACTTC | CASSASTSGRAREQYF
NA | TRBJ1-1 | TRBD1 | TRBV2 | TGTGCCAGCGGGGGACAGGGGCTCACTGAAGCTTTCTTT | CASGGQGLTEAFF
NA | TRBJ2-7 | TRBD1 | TRBV4-1 | TGCGCCAGCAGCCAACCCGACAGGGCCGGCGCCGAGCAGTACTTC | CASSQPDRAGAEQYF
few | TRBJ1-1 | TRBD1 | TRBV2 | TGTACCAGCATCACAACAGGGGGGGTAGCTGAAGCTTTCTTT | CTSITTGGVAEAFF
few | TRBJ2-7 | NA | TRBV28 | TGTGCCAGCAGTTTACCCCTACAGGGTTCATCGAACGAGCAGTACTTC | CASSLPLQGSSNEQYF
NA | TRBJ2-3 | NA | TRBV28 | TGTGCCAGCAGTCAGCTACAGGAGTACCTCACAGATACGCAGTATTTT | CASSQLQEYLTDTQYF
few | TRBJ1-2 | NA | TRBV5-1 | TGCGCCAGCAGCTTGACAGGGAATCAAAATGGCTACACCTTC | CASSLTGNQNGYTF
NA | TRBJ1-5 | NA | TRBV7-9 | TGTGCCAGCAGCTCCCAGGGGAACGGCAATCAGCCCCAGCATTTT | CASSSQGNGNQPQHF
NA | TRBJ1-1 | NA | TRBV5-5 | TGTGCCAGCAGCTTGGCCTGGGGCACAAACACTGAAGCTTTCTTT | CASSLAWGTNTEAFF
once | TRBJ1-4 | NA | TRBV7-9 | TGTGCCAGCAGCTTACTGGCGGAAGGCGAAAAACTGTTTTTT | CASSLLAEGEKLFF
NA | TRBJ2-7 | NA | TRBV27 | TGTGCCAGCAGTTTATACACCGGACAGAACCCCTACGAGCAGTACTTC | CASSLYTGQNPYEQYF
once | TRBJ2-1 | TRBD2 | TRBV7-9 | TGTGCCAGCAGCCCAACCCATATAGCGGGAGTAGGCCCCTACAATGAGCAGTTCTTC | CASSPTHIAGVGPYNEQFF
once | TRBJ1-1 | NA | TRBV4-1 | TGCGCCAGCAGCCAAGTGGGAGGGGGCACTGAAGCTTTCTTT | CASSQVGGGTEAFF
once | TRBJ2-7 | TRBD2 | TRBV5-1 | TGCGCCAGCAGCTGGGGACTAGCCTACGAGCAGTACTTC | CASSWGLAYEQYF
NA | TRBJ1-2 | TRBD1 | TRBV28 | TGTGCCACTAGGACAGGAGAATATGGCTACACCTTC | CATRTGEYGYTF
NA | TRBJ2-2 | TRBD2 | TRBV19 | TGTGCCAGTAGCCTAACCGGGACTATCACCGGGGAGCTGTTTTTT | CASSLTGTITGELFF